This T cell receptor (beta chain) was retrieved from a study of long-term antiretroviral therapy in people with HIV. Findings of the study overall: Transplant donor controls retained higher diversity, though diversity increased after ART.

Version v3.0 of the immunoSEQ assay was performed at survey level. Per-sample targets for sequencing were roughly 35,000-55,000 T-cell genomes. This table comes from immunoSEQ multiplex PCR, and its TCRdb copy is limited to in-frame clones, with some not included. The top ten hold approximately 4.6% of the sample, which has some 16,000 clones, around 94% seen once. V lost 8 bases and J lost 0, with 13 bases in between. Germline V gene lookup returns CDR1 SQVTM and CDR2 ANQGSEA. The CDR3 is made up of 13 amino acids. This clone has only one observation. What it binds is not known. This chain uses TRBV29-1 with TRBJ2-5; unclear D gene. This clonotype originated in a woman aged 45-59 years with HIV. The sequences come from unsorted PBMCs, collected 6.4 years after starting antiretroviral therapy. The CDR3 loop is CSTGPRNQETQYF. The CDR3 DNA follows: TGCAGCACCGGTCCCAGGAACCAAGAGACCCAGTACTTC.